The clone carrying this T cell receptor beta chain was detected only a few times. Its specificity is unknown. The CDR3 sequence is 17 residues long. V gave up 0 bases and J gave up 6 bases; unmatched junction bases: 9. From germline, CDR1 is MNHEY and CDR2 SVGAGI. The diagnostic basis comprised clinical symptoms, serum thyroxine and TRAb, thyroid ultrasound and orbital computed tomography. These data originate in a study of T cells in Graves' hyperthyroidism and ophthalmopathy. Across the study: Staff took peripheral blood when the initial diagnosis was made, before any treatment began.

General study results and limits: In the blood, most expanded thyroid clonotypes above 0.001 appeared as well. The model forecast ophthalmopathy, anticipating it by a median around 6.4 months before onset.

Template material for amplifying TCR beta CDR3 regions consisted of RNA transcripts. First-round RT-PCR targeting the TCR CDR3 was performed with the HTBI primer set. TCRdb re-derived calls from the multiplex PCR reads in MiXCR, one entry per CDR3 protein. Of some 350,000 distinct CDR3 sequences listed, more than 15% were seen once; the top ten hold roughly a quarter. The chain combines TRBV6-5 with TRBJ2-3, with 10 bases aligning to TRBD2. The receptor was derived from a woman under 30 with Graves' hyperthyroidism that later progressed to Graves' ophthalmopathy. Sequencing was done on a sample of blood. The CDR3 DNA follows: TGTGCCAGCAGTTACTCTTCTACTAGCGGGAATACGGATACGCAGTATTTT. As protein: CASSYSSTSGNTDTQYF.